The 6 T cell receptor beta chains below were found in one sample sequenced in a study of blood T cell repertoires in COVID-19. Repertoires were generated with immunoSEQ multiplex PCR, while TCRdb's copy carries only in-frame clones and drops some. The profile shows roughly 410,000 clones, roughly 90% of them singletons. The sample was peripheral blood. All receptors come from a man between 35 and 55 years old with acute or convalescent COVID-19.

The chain combines TRBV9 with TRBJ2-3, with D possibly being TRBD2 (5 bases). The CDR3 extends over 16 amino acids. Per germline, CDR1 SGDLS and CDR2 YYNGEE. V shed 1 base and J shed 0 bases, with 12 bases lying between them. CDR3 DNA sequence: TGTGCCAGCAGCGTAAGCGGCACGTCTAGCACAGATACGCAGTATTTT. Translation gives CASSVSGTSSTDTQYF.

This clone was seen just once. The V and J genes are TRBV19 and TRBJ2-3; no reliable D call. The CDR3 is 11 residues long. Deletions cut 3 bases from V and 6 bases from J, with 4 bases between. CDR1 and CDR2 (germline): LNHDA, SQIVND (reference sequence). The CDR3 is CASSIGDTQYF. As DNA, the CDR3 is TGTGCCAGTAGTATCGGGGATACGCAGTATTTT.

V usage is TRBV19 and J usage is TRBJ2-7; 9 positions agree with TRBD1. Unmatched junction bases numbered 11, after V lost 6 bases and J lost 5 bases. Germline CDR1 and CDR2: LNHDA and SQIVND (reference sequence). The CDR3 totals 15 residues. CDR3 protein: CASRGPPGQGHEQYF. CDR3 DNA sequence: TGTGCCAGTAGGGGACCCCCGGGACAGGGCCACGAGCAGTACTTC.

The chain has TRBV4-2 and TRBJ2-1; no clear D gene. The CDR3 totals 12 residues. V dropped 0 bases and J dropped 7 bases, with 4 bases sitting between them. Germline values: CDR1 LGHNA, CDR2 YNFKEQ. The CDR3 DNA reads as TGTGCCAGCAGCCAAGATCTGAATGAGCAGTTCTTC. Protein: CASSQDLNEQFF.

J is TRBJ2-1 and V is TRBV12-3 or TRBV12-4; no clear D gene. The CDR3 covers 12 residues. V was cut by 4 bases and J by 6 bases, with 7 bases left in between. In DNA form, the CDR3 reads TGTGCCAGCAGTTCCGTCGGCAATGAGCAGTTCTTC. It translates to CASSSVGNEQFF.

V is TRBV30 and J is TRBJ2-4; the D is unclear. Germline CDR1 reads GTSNPN; CDR2 reads SVGIG (reference sequence). The CDR3 is made up of 16 amino acids. The ends were cut back, 0 bases at V and 1 base at J, with 13 bases in the middle. DNA of the CDR3: TGTGCCTGGAGTGTACTCCAAACCGAGGCCAAAAACATTCAGTACTTC. Protein product: CAWSVLQTEAKNIQYF.